These T cell receptor beta chains were read from a single sample in a study of blood T cell repertoires in COVID-19. Measured with immunoSEQ multiplex PCR; TCRdb has only the in-frame clones, and not every one. The sample contains some 61,000 clones, 89% of which appear only once. Sequenced: peripheral blood. The source is a man aged 55 to 70 with acute or convalescent COVID-19. Both conserved end residues are part of each CDR3. D genes are given only for firm matches. Clone size is stated in some rows and not others, as once, few, many or a class when expanded.

j_call v_call d_call clone_size cdr3_aa cdr3_nt
TRBJ2-3 TRBV15 TRBD2 NA CATSAGEGTDTQYF TGTGCCACCAGCGCGGGGGAGGGCACAGATACGCAGTATTTT
TRBJ2-1 TRBV3-1/TRBV3-2 NA NA CASSYGLPSSYNEQFF TGTGCCAGCAGTTACGGACTACCGAGCTCCTACAATGAGCAGTTCTTC
TRBJ2-5 TRBV5-6 NA NA CASSFSGQETQYF TGTGCCAGCAGCTTTAGTGGCCAAGAGACCCAGTACTTC
TRBJ2-1 TRBV19 TRBD2 NA CASSMGGRRDEQFF TGTGCCAGTAGTATGGGGGGGAGGAGAGATGAGCAGTTCTTC
TRBJ2-1 TRBV7-2 TRBD1 NA CASSLGGQGAYNEQFF TGTGCCAGCAGCTTAGGGGGACAGGGGGCCTACAATGAGCAGTTCTTC
TRBJ1-4 TRBV5-1 NA NA CASSLGRVAGGKLFF TGCGCCAGCAGCTTGGGACGGGTCGCGGGGGGAAAACTGTTTTTT
TRBJ2-1 TRBV7-3 TRBD2 NA CASSETSGAYNEQFF TGTGCCAGCAGCGAAACTAGCGGGGCCTACAATGAGCAGTTCTTC
TRBJ2-7 TRBV11-2 TRBD1 NA CASSLGTGNRHEQYF TGTGCCAGCAGTCTCGGGACAGGGAATAGGCACGAGCAGTACTTC
TRBJ1-2 TRBV20-1 NA NA CSASNYGYTF TGCAGTGCCAGTAACTATGGCTACACCTTC
TRBJ1-5 TRBV19 NA medium-sized CASSMMGGRVPQHF TGTGCCAGTAGTATGATGGGGGGGCGCGTGCCCCAGCATTTT
TRBJ1-1 TRBV4-1 NA once CASSQEQGLSAFF TGCGCCAGCAGCCAAGAACAGGGATTGTCAGCTTTCTTT
TRBJ1-1 TRBV6-6 NA NA CASRSQGFNTEAFF TGTGCCAGCAGGAGTCAGGGGTTCAACACTGAAGCTTTCTTT
TRBJ2-2 TRBV6-5 TRBD1 NA CASRWRQGTGELFF TGTGCCAGCAGATGGAGACAGGGGACCGGGGAGCTGTTTTTT
TRBJ1-1 TRBV6-1 TRBD1 NA CASSEQWDRGTEAFF TGTGCCAGCAGTGAGCAATGGGACAGGGGAACTGAAGCTTTCTTT
TRBJ1-5 TRBV6-1 NA NA CASSEAGMVGPQPQHF TGTGCCAGCAGTGAAGCCGGTATGGTCGGTCCTCAGCCCCAGCATTTT
TRBJ2-5 TRBV24-1 NA NA CATSDFPNQETQYF TGTGCCACCAGTGATTTCCCCAACCAAGAGACCCAGTACTTC
TRBJ2-3 TRBV9 NA NA CASSPGVDTQYF TGTGCCAGCAGCCCAGGGGTAGATACGCAGTATTTT
TRBJ1-4 TRBV7-9 NA NA CASSLPFNEKLFF TGTGCCAGCAGCTTACCCTTTAATGAAAAACTGTTTTTT
TRBJ1-2 TRBV3-1/TRBV3-2 TRBD1 NA CASSQNRGSGGDTGGYTF TGTGCCAGCAGCCAAAACCGGGGGTCAGGGGGCGACACGGGCGGCTACACCTTC
TRBJ2-7 TRBV11-2 NA NA CASSFSVTVAYEQYF TGTGCCAGCAGCTTTTCGGTCACTGTGGCCTACGAGCAGTACTTC
TRBJ2-3 TRBV9 NA NA CASSERGQGSTDTQYF TGTGCCAGCAGCGAGAGAGGCCAGGGGAGCACAGATACGCAGTATTTT
TRBJ1-3 TRBV27 NA once CASSPTRPGNTIYF TGTGCCAGCAGTCCTACGCGGCCTGGAAACACCATATATTTT
TRBJ1-2 TRBV6-5 NA once CASRGATGTNYGYTF TGTGCCAGCAGGGGGGCGACAGGCACTAACTATGGCTACACCTTC
TRBJ1-1 TRBV27 NA NA CASTSGLAEAFF TGTGCCAGCACCTCAGGGTTGGCTGAAGCTTTCTTT
TRBJ1-5 TRBV9 TRBD1 NA CASSETGNSNQPQHF TGTGCCAGCAGCGAGACAGGGAATAGCAATCAGCCCCAGCATTTT
TRBJ1-4 TRBV4-1 NA NA CASSQEQGTFEKLFF TGCGCCAGCAGCCAAGAGCAGGGTACCTTTGAAAAACTGTTTTTT
TRBJ1-2 TRBV6-4 TRBD1 NA CASSDSCGTVACYTF TGTGCCAGCAGTGACTCCTGCGGGACAGTTGCCTGCTACACCTTC
TRBJ1-1 TRBV7-2 NA NA CASSLAPWQQTEAFF TGTGCCAGCAGCTTAGCCCCTTGGCAACAGACTGAAGCTTTCTTT